The clone carrying this TCR beta chain was counted only a few times. The antigen remains unidentified. A read error may produce the germline difference seen at one junction end. These data originate in a study of T-cell reconstitution after alpha-beta-depleted transplantation in children. The study's findings and limits: Surviving recipient T cells and thymic progenitors accounted for the high day-60 TCRbeta diversity observed in some patients. T-cell counts and diversity at one year following transplant were attributed mainly to newly produced T cells. As was reported, about two months after transplant, alpha-beta T cells came from several hundred expanded graft clones.

Unique molecular identifiers tagged the TCRbeta library. One entry per CDR3 protein, called by TCRdb with MiXCR from the PCR reads. Of some 600,000 distinct CDR3 sequences listed, roughly 13% are singletons. This CDR3 is 14 amino acids long. Germline values: CDR1 SGHDN, CDR2 FVKESK. The chain couples TRBV14 to TRBJ1-4; 7 bases align to TRBD1. The source is a male patient younger than 18 who had a stem cell transplant for acute myeloid leukemia, so the T cells may come from the graft donor. Material: PBMCs, mostly from graft donor cells, obtained 360 days after TCRalphabeta/CD19-depleted stem cell transplant. The CDR3 region is CASSQGGLGEKLFF. Here the CDR3 DNA reads TGTGCCAGCAGTCAAGGGGGCCTGGGTGAAAAACTGTTTTTT.